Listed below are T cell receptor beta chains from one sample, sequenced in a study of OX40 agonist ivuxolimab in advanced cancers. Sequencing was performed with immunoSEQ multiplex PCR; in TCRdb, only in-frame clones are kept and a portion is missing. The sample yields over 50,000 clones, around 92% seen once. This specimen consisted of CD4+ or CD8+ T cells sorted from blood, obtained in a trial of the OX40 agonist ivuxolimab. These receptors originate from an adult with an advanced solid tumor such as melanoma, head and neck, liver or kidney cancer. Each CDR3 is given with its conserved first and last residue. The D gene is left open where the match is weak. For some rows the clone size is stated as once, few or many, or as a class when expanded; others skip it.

DNA: TGTGCCTCGCGGACAGGACCCGATCAGGAAGCTTTCTTT; CDR3: CASRTGPDQEAFF; size: once; J: TRBJ1-1; length: 13; D: TRBD1; V: TRBV30
DNA: TGTGCCAGTAGTACCCGGGACAGGGGCGCTTGGCGGGGTGAAAAACTGTTTTTT; CDR3: CASSTRDRGAWRGEKLFF; size: once; J: TRBJ1-4; length: 18; D: TRBD1; V: TRBV19
DNA: TGTGCCAGCAGTTACGGGACAGTAGACATGAACACTGAAGCTTTCTTT; CDR3: CASSYGTVDMNTEAFF; size: once; J: TRBJ1-1; length: 16; D: TRBD1; V: TRBV6-6
DNA: TGTGCCAGCAGAGGGCTAACCTACAATGAGCAGTTCTTC; CDR3: CASRGLTYNEQFF; size: NA; J: TRBJ2-1; length: 13; D: NA; V: TRBV6-5
DNA: TGTGCCAGCCGCATCCGGGACAGGCAAGAAAAACTGTTTTTT; CDR3: CASRIRDRQEKLFF; size: NA; J: TRBJ1-4; length: 14; D: TRBD1; V: TRBV2
DNA: TGTGCCAGCAGCCCTAGCCGGACAGGGGGGCTCTCTGGAAACACCATATATTTT; CDR3: CASSPSRTGGLSGNTIYF; size: NA; J: TRBJ1-3; length: 18; D: TRBD1; V: TRBV7-8
DNA: TGTGCCAGTAGTCTCCTGACAGGGGGATATGGCTACACCTTC; CDR3: CASSLLTGGYGYTF; size: NA; J: TRBJ1-2; length: 14; D: TRBD1; V: TRBV19
DNA: TGTGCCAGCAGTGAAGCGGTCACAGATACGCAGTATTTT; CDR3: CASSEAVTDTQYF; size: NA; J: TRBJ2-3; length: 13; D: NA; V: TRBV6-1
DNA: TGTGCCAGCAGCCCCCTAGGAAGCGGAAGCTACAATGAGCAGTTCTTC; CDR3: CASSPLGSGSYNEQFF; size: NA; J: TRBJ2-1; length: 16; D: NA; V: TRBV13
DNA: TGTGCCAGCAGCACGATAGCGGGGGGGCCCTACAATGAGCAGTTCTTC; CDR3: CASSTIAGGPYNEQFF; size: NA; J: TRBJ2-1; length: 16; D: TRBD2; V: TRBV9
DNA: TGTGCCAGCTGGCAGTATGGCTACACCTTC; CDR3: CASWQYGYTF; size: NA; J: TRBJ1-2; length: 10; D: NA; V: TRBV6-1
DNA: TGTGCCTGGAGTGTAATACAGGGGTTAACGGTAGATACGCAGTATTTT; CDR3: CAWSVIQGLTVDTQYF; size: few; J: TRBJ2-3; length: 16; D: TRBD1; V: TRBV30
DNA: TGTGCCAGCAGGGCCCTAGCCAAAAACATTCAGTACTTC; CDR3: CASRALAKNIQYF; size: NA; J: TRBJ2-4; length: 13; D: NA; V: TRBV2
DNA: TGTGCCAGCAGCTCCGGGACCTATGAGCAGTTCTTC; CDR3: CASSSGTYEQFF; size: NA; J: TRBJ2-1; length: 12; D: NA; V: TRBV11-2
DNA: TGTGCCAGCAGCTTTTCTGCCGAAGCTTTCTTT; CDR3: CASSFSAEAFF; size: NA; J: TRBJ1-1; length: 11; D: NA; V: TRBV7-9
DNA: TGTGCCAGCAGTATCTCAGGGGGCGGAAACACCATATATTTT; CDR3: CASSISGGGNTIYF; size: NA; J: TRBJ1-3; length: 14; D: TRBD1; V: TRBV6-5
DNA: TGTGCCAGCAGTCCGCAGGGGAGGAGGATGTACGAGCAGTACTTC; CDR3: CASSPQGRRMYEQYF; size: NA; J: TRBJ2-7; length: 15; D: NA; V: TRBV28
DNA: TGCAGCGTTGGGGGGGGCGCCCACTACAATGAGCAGTTCTTC; CDR3: CSVGGGAHYNEQFF; size: NA; J: TRBJ2-1; length: 14; D: NA; V: TRBV29-1
DNA: TGTGCCAGCAGCGTAGGGGGGGACACTGAAGCTTTCTTT; CDR3: CASSVGGDTEAFF; size: NA; J: TRBJ1-1; length: 13; D: NA; V: TRBV9
DNA: TGTGCCAGCATGACCGAGACTAATGAAAAACTGTTTTTT; CDR3: CASMTETNEKLFF; size: NA; J: TRBJ1-4; length: 13; D: NA; V: TRBV6-6
DNA: TGTGCCAGCAGCCCCCAGACGGCTGATACTTATGGCTACACCTTC; CDR3: CASSPQTADTYGYTF; size: NA; J: TRBJ1-2; length: 15; D: NA; V: TRBV7-9
DNA: TGTGCCAGCAGTTCCGGGACAGGGATCCCTCAGCCCCAGCATTTT; CDR3: CASSSGTGIPQPQHF; size: NA; J: TRBJ1-5; length: 15; D: TRBD1; V: TRBV6-5
DNA: TGCAGCGTTGCAGTGACAGGTTATGGCTACACCTTC; CDR3: CSVAVTGYGYTF; size: NA; J: TRBJ1-2; length: 12; D: NA; V: TRBV29-1
DNA: TGTGCCAGCAGCCAAGCTAGCGCTCAAGATAGGGATGAGCAGTTCTTC; CDR3: CASSQASAQDRDEQFF; size: NA; J: TRBJ2-1; length: 16; D: NA; V: TRBV9
DNA: TGTGCCAGCGCTCGAACCCCGGGACTGATTAACTATGGCTACACCTTC; CDR3: CASARTPGLINYGYTF; size: NA; J: TRBJ1-2; length: 16; D: NA; V: TRBV2
DNA: TGTGCCAGCAGCGAAGGGACTTACACAGATACGCAGTATTTT; CDR3: CASSEGTYTDTQYF; size: NA; J: TRBJ2-3; length: 14; D: NA; V: TRBV13
DNA: TGTGCCTGGAGTGTATGGACTAACAATGAGCAGTTCTTC; CDR3: CAWSVWTNNEQFF; size: NA; J: TRBJ2-1; length: 13; D: NA; V: TRBV30
DNA: TGTGCCACCAGCAGAAGCGGGAGGGCCATATATGAGCAGTTCTTC; CDR3: CATSRSGRAIYEQFF; size: NA; J: TRBJ2-1; length: 15; D: TRBD2; V: TRBV15
DNA: TGTGCCAGCAGTTTATTAATAGGGGAGCTGTTTTTT; CDR3: CASSLLIGELFF; size: NA; J: TRBJ2-2; length: 12; D: NA; V: TRBV27
DNA: TGTGCCACCAGCAGAGTTAGGGCTGGTCAGCCCCAGCATTTT; CDR3: CATSRVRAGQPQHF; size: NA; J: TRBJ1-5; length: 14; D: NA; V: TRBV15
DNA: TGTGCCAGCAGTTCGACAGGGGGCGGGTGGGAGACCCAGTACTTC; CDR3: CASSSTGGGWETQYF; size: NA; J: TRBJ2-5; length: 15; D: TRBD1; V: TRBV6-5
DNA: TGTGCCAGCAGCCTGCAGTCAGGAGAAGGCGGCTATGGCTACACCTTC; CDR3: CASSLQSGEGGYGYTF; size: NA; J: TRBJ1-2; length: 16; D: NA; V: TRBV4-2
DNA: TGTGCCAGCAGTTTATTAGGGTTGGGCAATCAGCCCCAGCATTTT; CDR3: CASSLLGLGNQPQHF; size: NA; J: TRBJ1-5; length: 15; D: NA; V: TRBV28
DNA: TGCGCCAGCAGCCAAGCCCAAACAGGGTTGCGAAACACCATATATTTT; CDR3: CASSQAQTGLRNTIYF; size: NA; J: TRBJ1-3; length: 16; D: NA; V: TRBV4-3
DNA: TGTGCCAGCAGTTTCGAGAAGACGAAGTTAGACGAAAAACTGTTTTTT; CDR3: CASSFEKTKLDEKLFF; size: NA; J: TRBJ1-4; length: 16; D: NA; V: TRBV28
DNA: TGTGCCAGCAGCTTCAGCTCACTAGCGGGGGCCCCCACAGATACGCAGTATTTT; CDR3: CASSFSSLAGAPTDTQYF; size: NA; J: TRBJ2-3; length: 18; D: TRBD2; V: TRBV7-6
DNA: TGTGCCACCAGCAGAGAGTGGGGGGAATTAGAGACCCAGTACTTC; CDR3: CATSREWGELETQYF; size: NA; J: TRBJ2-5; length: 15; D: NA; V: TRBV15
DNA: TGTGCCAGCAGTTCGCCAGGGGAAGGGTTGGGAAACACCATATATTTT; CDR3: CASSSPGEGLGNTIYF; size: NA; J: TRBJ1-3; length: 16; D: NA; V: TRBV6-5
DNA: TGTGCCAGCAGTGCGGGACTGTCTCGCACAGATACGCAGTATTTT; CDR3: CASSAGLSRTDTQYF; size: once; J: TRBJ2-3; length: 15; D: NA; V: TRBV28
DNA: TGTGCCAGCGGCGAATTCCCGCCTCTAGGCGGGGAGCTGTTTTTT; CDR3: CASGEFPPLGGELFF; size: NA; J: TRBJ2-2; length: 15; D: NA; V: TRBV6-6
DNA: TGTGCCATCAGTTGGGCGGAGAACACTGAAGCTTTCTTT; CDR3: CAISWAENTEAFF; size: once; J: TRBJ1-1; length: 13; D: NA; V: TRBV10-3
DNA: TGCAGCGTTAGCAGCCCTCCCACTAGAAATGAGCAGTTCTTC; CDR3: CSVSSPPTRNEQFF; size: NA; J: TRBJ2-1; length: 14; D: NA; V: TRBV29-1
DNA: TGCAGCGCCCGAGAGGGTCTTCGTGCAAAACTGTTTTTT; CDR3: CSAREGLRAKLFF; size: NA; J: TRBJ1-4; length: 13; D: NA; V: TRBV29-1
DNA: TGTGCCAGCGGGAGAGCGGGAACATACTCTGGAAACACCATATATTTT; CDR3: CASGRAGTYSGNTIYF; size: NA; J: TRBJ1-3; length: 16; D: NA; V: TRBV2
DNA: TGTGCCAGCAGCTTATGGGCTAGCGTACAAGAGACCCAGTACTTC; CDR3: CASSLWASVQETQYF; size: NA; J: TRBJ2-5; length: 15; D: NA; V: TRBV7-2
DNA: TGTGCCAGCAAAACAGCGGGATGGCGCGCAGATACGCAGTATTTT; CDR3: CASKTAGWRADTQYF; size: NA; J: TRBJ2-3; length: 15; D: TRBD2; V: TRBV28
DNA: TGTGCCAGCAGTGTCGGTCCCGGGGAGCTGTTTTTT; CDR3: CASSVGPGELFF; size: once; J: TRBJ2-2; length: 12; D: NA; V: TRBV4-2
DNA: TGTGCCATCTCGGACGGGAGACGCACAGATACGCAGTATTTT; CDR3: CAISDGRRTDTQYF; size: NA; J: TRBJ2-3; length: 14; D: NA; V: TRBV6-1
DNA: TGTGCCAGCTCCGTGTATGGAGGGCCTCGAGGGCAGTTCTTC; CDR3: CASSVYGGPRGQFF; size: NA; J: TRBJ2-1; length: 14; D: NA; V: TRBV27
DNA: TGCGCCAGCAGCCAAGTGGTAAACTCGGACAGGGGTGGCACTGAAGCTTTCTTT; CDR3: CASSQVVNSDRGGTEAFF; size: NA; J: TRBJ1-1; length: 18; D: TRBD1; V: TRBV4-1
DNA: TGCGCCAGCAGTGAAACCCCTGAAGCTTTCTTT; CDR3: CASSETPEAFF; size: once; J: TRBJ1-1; length: 11; D: NA; V: TRBV10-2
DNA: TGTGCCAGCAGTTTCCGCTTGAGCCTCGGAAACACCATATATTTT; CDR3: CASSFRLSLGNTIYF; size: NA; J: TRBJ1-3; length: 15; D: NA; V: TRBV28
DNA: TGTGCCAGCAGTTTAATCGGGTTGGGACAGGGCGGAAACACCATATATTTT; CDR3: CASSLIGLGQGGNTIYF; size: NA; J: TRBJ1-3; length: 17; D: TRBD1; V: TRBV28
DNA: TGTGCCAGCAGAGACTACCCGACTACCGAGGATAGCACAGATACGCAGTATTTT; CDR3: CASRDYPTTEDSTDTQYF; size: NA; J: TRBJ2-3; length: 18; D: NA; V: TRBV2
DNA: TGTGCCAGCAGCGTTCACGACCTAGGCACAGATACGCAGTATTTT; CDR3: CASSVHDLGTDTQYF; size: NA; J: TRBJ2-3; length: 15; D: NA; V: TRBV9
DNA: TGTGCCAGCAGGGACCCCGGTATCAACACTGAAGCTTTCTTT; CDR3: CASRDPGINTEAFF; size: NA; J: TRBJ1-1; length: 14; D: NA; V: TRBV6-5
DNA: TGCAGCGTTCTGGCGGGAGATAGCAAAAACATTCAGTACTTC; CDR3: CSVLAGDSKNIQYF; size: once; J: TRBJ2-4; length: 14; D: TRBD2; V: TRBV29-1
DNA: TGTGCCATCAGTGTACAGGGGGCGAGGAATGAGCAGTTCTTC; CDR3: CAISVQGARNEQFF; size: NA; J: TRBJ2-1; length: 14; D: TRBD1; V: TRBV10-3
DNA: TGTGCCAGCAGTCTCATTCGGAACACTGAAGCTTTCTTT; CDR3: CASSLIRNTEAFF; size: NA; J: TRBJ1-1; length: 13; D: NA; V: TRBV27
DNA: TGTGCCAGCAGTTCATTCCTCTCCTACGAGCAGTACTTC; CDR3: CASSSFLSYEQYF; size: NA; J: TRBJ2-7; length: 13; D: NA; V: TRBV27